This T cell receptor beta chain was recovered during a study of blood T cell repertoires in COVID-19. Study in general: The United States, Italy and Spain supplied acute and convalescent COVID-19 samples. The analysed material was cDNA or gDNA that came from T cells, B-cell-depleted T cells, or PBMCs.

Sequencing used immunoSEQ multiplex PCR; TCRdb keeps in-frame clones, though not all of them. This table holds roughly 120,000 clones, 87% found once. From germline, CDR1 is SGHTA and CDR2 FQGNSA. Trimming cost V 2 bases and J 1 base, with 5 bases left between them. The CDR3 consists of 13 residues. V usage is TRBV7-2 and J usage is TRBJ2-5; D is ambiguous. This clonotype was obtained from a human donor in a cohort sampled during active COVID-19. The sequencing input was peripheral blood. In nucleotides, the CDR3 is TGTGCCAGCAGCTTATTAGTCCAAGAGACCCAGTACTTC. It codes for CASSLLVQETQYF.